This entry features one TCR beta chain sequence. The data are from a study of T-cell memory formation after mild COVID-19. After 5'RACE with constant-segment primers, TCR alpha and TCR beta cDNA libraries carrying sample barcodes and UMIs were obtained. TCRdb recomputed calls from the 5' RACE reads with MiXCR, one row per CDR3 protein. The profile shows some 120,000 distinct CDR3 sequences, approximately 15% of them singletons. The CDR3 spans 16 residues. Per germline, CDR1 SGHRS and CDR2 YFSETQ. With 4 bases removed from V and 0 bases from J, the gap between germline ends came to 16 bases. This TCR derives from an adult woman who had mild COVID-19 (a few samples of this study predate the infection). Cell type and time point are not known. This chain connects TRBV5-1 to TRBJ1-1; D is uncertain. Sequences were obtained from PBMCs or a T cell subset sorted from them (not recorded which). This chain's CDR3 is CASSPDKQLMNTEAFF. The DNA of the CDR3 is TGCGCCAGCAGCCCGGATAAACAGCTCATGAACACTGAAGCTTTCTTT.